This T cell receptor beta chain was sequenced during a study of OX40 agonist ivuxolimab in advanced cancers. About the study: Earlier anti-PD-1, anti-PD-L1 or anti-CTLA-4 therapy was permitted; roughly 40% had received some.

Concerning this clone: No antigen is known for it.

Drawing of blood for sampling happened at baseline, at cycle 4 day 1, and at cycle 7 day 1. Broader study findings: On average, CD8+ T cells had more expanded clones than CD4+. Circulating CD4+ and CD8+ T cells showed clonal expansion by week 6 at 0.1 to 3.0 mg/kg.

Sequencing used immunoSEQ multiplex PCR; TCRdb keeps in-frame clones, though not all of them. Of under 55,000 clones listed, more than 75% are singletons. Sequencing was performed on CD4+ or CD8+ T cells sorted from blood, taken in a trial of the OX40 agonist ivuxolimab. This receptor was obtained from an adult with an advanced solid tumor such as melanoma, head and neck, liver or kidney cancer.

The CDR3 coding sequence is TGTGCCAGCAGCTTAGTCTCGGACGCCTTTAATGAAAAACTGTTTTTT. This encodes CASSLVSDAFNEKLFF. The chain has TRBV7-9 and TRBJ1-4; unclear D gene. The length of the CDR3 is 16 residues. The germline V gene has CDR1 SEHNR and CDR2 FQNEAQ (reference sequence). Trimming took off 1 base at V and 4 bases at J, with 13 bases between the two ends.